These 19 T cell receptor beta chains originate from one sample sequenced in a study of OX40 agonist ivuxolimab in advanced cancers. Sequencing was performed with immunoSEQ multiplex PCR; in TCRdb, only in-frame clones are kept and a portion is missing. The sample shows approximately 24,000 clones, over 80% of them seen only once. The sequences come from CD4+ or CD8+ T cells sorted from blood, collected in a trial of the OX40 agonist ivuxolimab. The receptor source for this set is an adult with an advanced solid tumor such as melanoma, head and neck, liver or kidney cancer.

This chain connects TRBV5-1 to TRBJ2-1; TRBD1 is a possible D gene (5 bases). Germline V lookup: CDR1 SGHRS, CDR2 YFSETQ. The ends were cut back, 2 bases at V and 7 bases at J, with 16 bases in the middle. The CDR3 runs 15 residues. The CDR3 DNA reads as TGCGCCAGCAGCTTCGATCATACGAAGGGGAATGAGCAGTTCTTC. This sequence encodes CASSFDHTKGNEQFF.

This clone was observed a handful of times. The V and J genes are TRBV4-1 and TRBJ2-3; D may be TRBD2 (5 bases). The CDR3 runs 13 residues. The V gene's germline CDR1 is MGHRA and CDR2 YSYEKL. The V and J ends lost 3 bases and 5 bases respectively, with 9 bases between them. The CDR3 nucleotides read TGCGCCAGCAGCCAGGAGGACGGAGATACGCAGTATTTT. Translated, it gives CASSQEDGDTQYF.

This clone was picked up a small number of times. The chain employs TRBV30 and TRBJ1-1; D gene ambiguous. Between the trimmed V and J ends, which lost 3 bases and 0 bases, there was a span of 8 bases. From germline, CDR1 is GTSNPN and CDR2 SVGIG (reference sequence). The CDR3 is made up of 13 amino acids. CDR3 coding DNA: TGTGCCTGGAGAATTGCCTTGAACACTGAAGCTTTCTTT. As protein: CAWRIALNTEAFF.

The chain uses TRBV10-3 and TRBJ1-2; D is ambiguous. Trimming pared 0 bases from V and 5 bases from J, leaving 10 bases between. Germline lookup yields CDR1 ENHRY and CDR2 SYGVKD. This CDR3 contains 14 residues. CDR3 DNA: TGTGCCATCAGTGAGTCGTTGGCAGATTATGGCTACACCTTC. Residues: CAISESLADYGYTF.

The chain employs TRBV4-2 and TRBJ2-1, with TRBD2 as a possible D gene (6 bases). The ends were cut back, 2 bases at V and 5 bases at J, with 10 bases in the middle. This CDR3 comprises 14 residues. From germline, CDR1 is LGHNA and CDR2 YNFKEQ. The CDR3 DNA is TGTGCCAGCAGCCAACGCGGGATTAACAATGAGCAGTTCTTC. Amino acid sequence: CASSQRGINNEQFF.

This clone was recorded once. The V call is TRBV6-5, the J call TRBJ1-1; no clear D gene. Germline CDR1 MNHEY, CDR2 SVGAGI. V lost 6 bases to trimming and J lost 0 bases, with 14 bases between them. The CDR3 extends over 15 amino acids. The CDR3 DNA sequence: TGTGCCAGCAGCGTGCTGGGGTTGATGAACACTGAAGCTTTCTTT. Translating it yields CASSVLGLMNTEAFF.

This chain links TRBV6-6 with TRBJ2-7, with 9 bases lining up with TRBD1. CDR3 size: 16 residues. From germline, CDR1 is MNHNY and CDR2 SVGAGI (reference sequence). The junction had 8 bases not matched to a gene; V was cut back by 2 bases and J by 3 bases. This chain's CDR3 is CASSYAEGQGYYEQYF. Here the CDR3 DNA reads TGTGCCAGCAGTTACGCGGAAGGACAGGGGTACTACGAGCAGTACTTC.

The chain links TRBV7-9 to TRBJ2-7; D ambiguous. The CDR3 covers 15 residues. The V gene's germline CDR1 is SEHNR and CDR2 FQNEAQ (reference sequence). V lost 5 bases and J 0 bases, leaving 14 bases between the germline ends. CDR3 region: CASSGRSTPSYEQYF. Written as DNA, the CDR3 is TGTGCCAGCAGCGGCCGCAGTACACCCTCCTACGAGCAGTACTTC.

The chain is built from TRBV27 and TRBJ2-7, with D hard to call. The CDR3 extends over 14 amino acids. V gave up 5 bases and J gave up 2 bases, with 13 bases separating them. Germline values: CDR1 MNHEY, CDR2 SMNVEV (reference sequence). The CDR3 here is CASSATPLTYEQYF. The CDR3 region has the DNA TGTGCCAGCAGTGCCACCCCCCTTACCTACGAGCAGTACTTC.

V gene TRBV5-1 combines with J gene TRBJ2-1, with D unclear. Looked up from germline, CDR1 is SGHRS and CDR2 is YFSETQ. This CDR3 is 15 amino acids long. Between the trimmed V and J ends, which lost 4 bases and 2 bases, there was a span of 13 bases. As DNA, the CDR3 is TGCGCCAGCAGCCCCCAGGCGGCGACCTACAATGAGCAGTTCTTC. Its protein is CASSPQAATYNEQFF.

The chain couples TRBV4-1 to TRBJ1-6; D is ambiguous. Germline CDR1 is MGHRA and CDR2 is YSYEKL. CDR3 length: 16 amino acids. V dropped 1 base and J dropped 0 bases, with 7 bases sitting between them. CDR3 nucleotide sequence: TGCGCCAGCAGCCAAGTGGAGGCCTCCTATAATTCACCCCTCCACTTT. It translates to CASSQVEASYNSPLHF.

A single count supports this clone. This sequence joins TRBV7-9 and TRBJ1-2; D is undetermined. Germline V gene lookup returns CDR1 SEHNR and CDR2 FQNEAQ (reference sequence). V was clipped by 4 bases and J by 5 bases, with 8 bases between them. The CDR3 has 12 residues. DNA for the CDR3: TGTGCCAGCAGCTCCAGCCTATATGGCTACACCTTC. Its translation: CASSSSLYGYTF.

The chain employs TRBV6-5 and TRBJ2-3; possible D gene TRBD1, 6 bases. The CDR3 covers 13 residues. V lost 2 bases, J lost 3 bases, and 6 bases lay in between. Germline-derived CDR1 and CDR2 are MNHEY and SVGAGI. CDR3 in amino acids: CASSYQGTDTQYF. The CDR3 bases are TGTGCCAGCAGTTACCAGGGGACAGATACGCAGTATTTT.

J is TRBJ2-2 and V is TRBV7-2; 13 bases match TRBD2. The CDR3 extends over 16 amino acids. CDR1 is SGHTA, CDR2 FQGNSA, per germline. Trimming cost V 5 bases and J 4 bases; bases outside gene matches: 4. The CDR3 DNA follows: TGTGCCAGCAGCCCGGGACTAGCGGGAAGCACCGGGGAGCTGTTTTTT. Translation gives CASSPGLAGSTGELFF.

CDR3 nucleotide sequence: TGTGCCAGTAGTAACGACCCCGCTGAAGCTTTCTTT. It codes for CASSNDPAEAFF. The chain recombines TRBV19 with TRBJ1-1; no reliable D call. Trimming shortened V by 4 bases and J by 6 bases, and 9 bases separated the two germline ends. Germline-derived CDR1 and CDR2 are LNHDA and SQIVND (reference sequence). The CDR3 has 12 amino acids.

The genes are TRBV10-3 and TRBJ1-4, with TRBD1 matching 7 bases. CDR3 length equals 16 residues. Germline V gene sequence: CDR1 ENHRY, CDR2 SYGVKD. The V and J ends lost 5 bases and 6 bases, in that order; junction bases with no gene match: 12. As DNA, the CDR3 is TGTGCCATCAGTCCTGCCTCCGGGACAGAACATGAAAAACTGTTTTTT. Its translation is CAISPASGTEHEKLFF.

This clone was seen just once. This chain uses TRBV4-3 with TRBJ2-7; D uncertain. CDR3 length: 16 residues. The germline CDR1 and CDR2 sequences are LGHNA and YSLEER. Trimming cost V 0 bases and J 6 bases, with 18 bases left between them. The CDR3: CASSQESATVRSEQYF. In nucleotides, the CDR3 is TGCGCCAGCAGCCAAGAGTCGGCGACGGTGAGATCCGAGCAGTACTTC.

This sequence joins TRBV5-8 and TRBJ2-7, with D hard to call. Germline V gives CDR1 SGHTS, CDR2 YDEGEE. CDR3 size: 11 residues. Trimming left V 0 bases short and J 13 bases short, with 11 bases between. CDR3 sequence reads: CASSLVASAYF. The CDR3 DNA follows: TGTGCCAGCAGCTTGGTAGCCTCCGCATACTTC.

The rearrangement uses TRBV7-8 and TRBJ2-2; the match to TRBD2 covers 8 bases. CDR1 is SGHVS, CDR2 FQNEAQ, per germline. The CDR3 sequence is 16 residues long. The junction had 3 bases not matched to a gene; V was cut back by 2 bases and J by 1 base. The CDR3 here is CASSLNAGGNTGELFF. CDR3 nucleotide sequence: TGTGCCAGCAGCTTAAATGCGGGGGGGAACACCGGGGAGCTGTTTTTT. Full variable domain (outside the CDR3, taken from reference TRBV7-8 and TRBJ2-2): GAGVSQSPRYKVAKRGQDVALRCDPISGHVSLFWYQQALGQGPEFLTYFQNEAQLDKSGLPSDRFFAERPEGSVSTLKIQRTQQEDSAVYLCASSLNAGGNTGELFFGEGSRLTVL.